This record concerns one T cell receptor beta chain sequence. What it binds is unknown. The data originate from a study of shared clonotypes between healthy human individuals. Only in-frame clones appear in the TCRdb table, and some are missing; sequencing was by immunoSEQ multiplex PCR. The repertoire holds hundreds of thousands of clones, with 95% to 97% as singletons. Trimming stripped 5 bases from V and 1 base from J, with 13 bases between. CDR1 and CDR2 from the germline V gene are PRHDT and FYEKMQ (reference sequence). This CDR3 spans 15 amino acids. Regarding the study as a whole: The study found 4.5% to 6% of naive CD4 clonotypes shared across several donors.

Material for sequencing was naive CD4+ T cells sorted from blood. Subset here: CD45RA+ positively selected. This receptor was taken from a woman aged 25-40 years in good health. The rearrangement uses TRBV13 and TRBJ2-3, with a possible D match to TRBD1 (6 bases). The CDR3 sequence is CASSMTRTGTDTQYF. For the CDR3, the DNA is TGTGCCAGCAGCATGACAAGGACAGGCACAGATACGCAGTATTTT.